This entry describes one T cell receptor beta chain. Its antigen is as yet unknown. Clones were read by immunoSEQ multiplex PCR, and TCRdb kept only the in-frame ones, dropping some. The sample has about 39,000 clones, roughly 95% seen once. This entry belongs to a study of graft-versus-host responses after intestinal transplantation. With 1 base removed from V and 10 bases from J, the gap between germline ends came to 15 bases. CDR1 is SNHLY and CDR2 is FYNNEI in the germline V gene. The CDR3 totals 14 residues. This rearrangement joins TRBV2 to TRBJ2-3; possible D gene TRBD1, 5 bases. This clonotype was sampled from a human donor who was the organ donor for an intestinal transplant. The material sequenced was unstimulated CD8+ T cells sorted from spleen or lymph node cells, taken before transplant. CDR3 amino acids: CASSEGGGFYAQYF. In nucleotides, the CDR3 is TGTGCCAGCAGTGAAGGGGGCGGTTTTTACGCGCAGTATTTT.